These 14 T cell receptor beta chains were sequenced from one sample in a study of T cells in Graves' hyperthyroidism and ophthalmopathy. Regions amplified from RNA transcripts were the TCR beta CDR3 regions. First-round RT-PCR of the TCR CDR3 relied on the HTBI primer set. TCRdb reprocessed the multiplex PCR reads with MiXCR, giving one entry per CDR3 protein. The sample records 660,000 or so distinct CDR3 sequences, just under 45% being singletons. Source material: peripheral blood or thyroid tissue (not recorded which). The receptors were sampled from an adult man with Graves' disease, either hyperthyroidism or ophthalmopathy (not recorded which).

This clonotype showed up many times. This chain links TRBV12-3 or TRBV12-4 with TRBJ2-5; TRBD1 aligns across 9 bases. V dropped 5 bases and J dropped 9; count of bases not matched to a gene: 10. The CDR3 loop spans 14 amino acids. This CDR3 reads CASSGKGQGVAQYF. Here the CDR3 DNA reads TGTGCCAGCAGTGGGAAGGGACAGGGAGTAGCCCAGTACTTC.

This clonotype showed up many times. This chain links TRBV2 with TRBJ1-2, with no clear D. Trimming stripped 3 bases from V and 5 bases from J, with 16 bases between. The CDR3 is made up of 15 amino acids. CDR1 is SNHLY, CDR2 FYNNEI, per germline. The CDR3 here is CASSDVAGRPYGYTF. CDR3 bases: TGTGCCAGCAGTGATGTAGCCGGACGGCCTTATGGCTACACCTTC.

This clonotype was seen more than once but under ten times. The chain recombines TRBV9 with TRBJ2-2, with D possibly being TRBD1 (6 bases). V was pared by 4 bases and J by 5 bases, with 15 bases between. Germline V gene sequence: CDR1 SGDLS, CDR2 YYNGEE. The CDR3 is 15 residues long. Written as DNA, the CDR3 is TGTGCCAGCAGCCCTTCGGCAGGGGAGACCGGGGAGCTGTTTTTT. Translating it yields CASSPSAGETGELFF.

The V gene is TRBV12-3 or TRBV12-4, the J gene TRBJ2-7, with TRBD1 matching 8 bases. The CDR3 contains 13 residues. V dropped 5 bases and J dropped 3; count of bases not matched to a gene: 3. CDR3 DNA sequence: TGTGCCAGCAGTACAGGGGGAAACTACGAGCAGTACTTC. Translated, it gives CASSTGGNYEQYF.

This clonotype was seen ten or more times. The gene calls are TRBV2 and TRBJ1-4; no clear D. The CDR3 covers 11 residues. Germline-derived CDR1 and CDR2 are SNHLY and FYNNEI. The germline V and J ends were trimmed by 3 bases and 8 bases, with 4 bases remaining between them. DNA of the CDR3: TGTGCCAGCAGTGATTACGAAAAACTGTTTTTT. It is translated as CASSDYEKLFF.

The chain couples TRBV7-8 to TRBJ1-4, with D uncertain. Between the trimmed V and J ends, which lost 5 bases and 0 bases, there was a span of 13 bases. The CDR3 contains 16 residues. Germline V gene sequence: CDR1 SGHVS, CDR2 FQNEAQ. CDR3 sequence reads: CASSRFGVATNEKLFF. In DNA form, the CDR3 reads TGTGCCAGCAGCCGCTTTGGGGTTGCAACTAATGAAAAACTGTTTTTT.

As for this clonotype: Relative to the germline gene, one junction end is altered; a read error may explain this. V and J are TRBV7-9 and TRBJ2-7; a weak D match, TRBD2 (5 bases). The CDR3 has 13 amino acids. The germline CDR1 and CDR2 sequences are SEHNR and FQNEAQ (reference sequence). The CDR3 sequence is CASSTWESYERYF. As DNA, the CDR3 is TGTGCCAGCAGTACATGGGAGTCCTACGAGCGGTACTTC.

J is TRBJ2-7 and V is TRBV24-1; a possible D gene is TRBD1 (6 bases). This CDR3 comprises 12 residues. The V and J ends lost 9 bases and 3 bases respectively, with 11 bases between them. Germline loops: CDR1 KGHDR, CDR2 SFDVKD. The CDR3 here is CATGQRNYEQYF. The CDR3 coding sequence is TGTGCCACCGGACAGAGGAACTACGAGCAGTACTTC.

The rearrangement joins TRBV15 to TRBJ1-6, with a weak D call TRBD1 (5 bases). V was pared by 4 bases and J by 6 bases, with 10 bases between. Germline CDR1 reads LNHNV; CDR2 reads YYDKDF (reference sequence). This CDR3 region has 14 residues. The CDR3 bases are TGTGCCACCAGCAAGGGACCGCTTAATTCACCCCTCCACTTT. Translation gives CATSKGPLNSPLHF. Full variable domain (outside the CDR3, taken from reference TRBV15 and TRBJ1-6): DAMVIQNPRYQVTQFGKPVTLSCSQTLNHNVMYWYQQKSSQAPKLLFHYYDKDFNNEADTPDNFQSRRPNTSFCFLDIRSPGLGDTAMYLCATSKGPLNSPLHFGNGTRLTVT.

There are a few counts of this clonotype. The V gene is TRBV20-1, the J gene TRBJ1-1; tentative D call: TRBD1 (6 bases). Trimming cost V 1 base and J 6 bases, with 15 bases left between them. The V gene's germline CDR1 is DFQATT and CDR2 SNEGSKA (reference sequence). CDR3 length equals 14 residues. This CDR3 reads CSARVGGALAEAFF. CDR3 bases: TGCAGTGCTAGAGTGGGGGGGGCTCTGGCTGAAGCTTTCTTT.

The chain carries TRBV25-1 and TRBJ1-1; the D is unclear. V was trimmed by 6 bases and J by 7 bases, leaving 15 bases between them. The CDR3 length is 13 residues. Germline-derived CDR1 and CDR2 are MGHDK and SYGVNS. CDR3 loop: CASSLGRSGEAFF. The CDR3 region has the DNA TGTGCCAGCAGCTTAGGAAGGTCCGGTGAAGCTTTCTTT.

The chain carries TRBV11-2 and TRBJ2-5; the match to TRBD2 covers 8 bases. The V and J ends lost 2 bases and 5 bases, in that order; junction bases with no gene match: 7. Germline CDR1 reads SGHAT; CDR2 reads FQNNGV. The CDR3 extends over 15 amino acids. CDR3 bases: TGTGCCAGCAGCTTATATTTGCCGGGAGGGGAGACCCAGTACTTC. This gives the protein CASSLYLPGGETQYF.

This clonotype was detected only a few times. The gene calls are TRBV7-2 and TRBJ2-7, with 8 bases that match TRBD1. Germline V gene lookup returns CDR1 SGHTA and CDR2 FQGNSA. The V and J ends lost 5 bases and 4 bases, in that order; junction bases with no gene match: 10. CDR3 length equals 15 residues. The CDR3 DNA follows: TGTGCCAGCAGCGCGACAGGGGAACGATCATACGAGCAGTACTTC. Translated: CASSATGERSYEQYF. The full variable domain, completed using reference TRBV7-2 and TRBJ2-7, is GAGVSQSPSNKVTEKGKDVELRCDPISGHTALYWYRQSLGQGLEFLIYFQGNSAPDKSGLPSDRFSAERTGGSVSTLTIQRTQQEDSAVYLCASSATGERSYEQYFGPGTRLTVT.

The J gene is TRBJ2-2, the V gene TRBV9; TRBD2 agrees at 13 bases. The V and J ends lost 3 bases and 6 bases, in that order; junction bases with no gene match: 2. The CDR3 is 15 amino acids. The germline gives CDR1 SGDLS, CDR2 YYNGEE. CDR3 residues: CASSALAGGAGELFF. Here the CDR3 DNA reads TGTGCCAGCAGCGCACTAGCGGGAGGGGCCGGGGAGCTGTTTTTT.